This TCR beta chain was identified during a study of metastatic and nonmetastatic thyroid tumors. For the study at large: Repertoires from blood and tumor or nodule tissue of malignant and benign thyroid patients were compared.

Per the study methods: CDR3 was compared across clinicopathological groups, and the resulting differences were used to build a distant-metastasis classifier for papillary thyroid cancer. TCRdb re-analyzed the PCR reads using MiXCR. The V and J calls reflect TCRdb's pipeline rather than the authors' work. The table records under 25,000 clones, under 35% of them present only once. This clone occurred a few times. The CDR3 extends over 14 amino acids. V shed 7 bases and J 8 bases; nucleotides not matched to a gene: 8. Germline V lookup: CDR1 MDHEN, CDR2 SYDVKM. Each patient went into thyroid surgery without having received any treatment.

The origin of this receptor is a female donor with papillary thyroid cancer or a benign thyroid nodule (not recorded which). Some clones in this sample may be carry-over from other donors' samples. Sequencing was performed on blood. V gene TRBV28 combines with J gene TRBJ2-1, with 10 positions matching TRBD1. As DNA, the CDR3 is TGTGCCAGCATCACGACAGGGGGCGGGGATGAGCAGTTCTTC. Protein sequence: CASITTGGGDEQFF.